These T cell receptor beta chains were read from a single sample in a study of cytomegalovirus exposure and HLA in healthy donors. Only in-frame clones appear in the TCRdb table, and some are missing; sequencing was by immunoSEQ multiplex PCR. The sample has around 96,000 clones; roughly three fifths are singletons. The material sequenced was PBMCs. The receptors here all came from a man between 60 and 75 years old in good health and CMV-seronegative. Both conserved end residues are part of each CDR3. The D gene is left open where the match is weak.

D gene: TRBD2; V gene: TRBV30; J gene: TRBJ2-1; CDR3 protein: CAWGLAGGSYNEQFF
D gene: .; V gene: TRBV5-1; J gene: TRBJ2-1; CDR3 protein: CASSLDSSSYNEQFF
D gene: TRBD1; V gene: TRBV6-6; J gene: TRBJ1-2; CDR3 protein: CASSLQGAVSGYTF
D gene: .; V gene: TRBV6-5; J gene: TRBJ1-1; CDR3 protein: CASRDNAEIPAFF
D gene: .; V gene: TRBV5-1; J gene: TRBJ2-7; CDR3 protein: CASSLDRESPLLLRNYEQYF
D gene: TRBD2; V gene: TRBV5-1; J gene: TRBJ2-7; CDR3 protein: CASSLASLAGPPGEQYF
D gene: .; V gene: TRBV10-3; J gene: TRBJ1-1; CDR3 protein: CAIRGGRENTEAFF
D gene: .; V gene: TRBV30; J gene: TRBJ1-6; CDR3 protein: CAWRNPGTSPLHF
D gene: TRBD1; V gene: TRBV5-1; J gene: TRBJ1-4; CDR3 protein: CASSPQGLDEKLFF
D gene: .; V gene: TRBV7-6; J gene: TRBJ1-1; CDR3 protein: CASSSEGFSTEAFF
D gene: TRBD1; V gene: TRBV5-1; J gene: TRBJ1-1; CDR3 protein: CASSLADRGTEAFF
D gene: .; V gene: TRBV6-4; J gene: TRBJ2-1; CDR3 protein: CASSDLPGPYNEQFF
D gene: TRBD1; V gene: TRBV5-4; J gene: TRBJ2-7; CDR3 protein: CASSYTGAVQYF
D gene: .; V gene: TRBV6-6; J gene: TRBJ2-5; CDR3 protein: CASSQTGPQETQYF
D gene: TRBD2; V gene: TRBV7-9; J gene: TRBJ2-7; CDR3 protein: CSSRLLAGLPYEQYF
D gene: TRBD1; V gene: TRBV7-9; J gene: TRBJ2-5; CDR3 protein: CASSLGDRGPQETQYF
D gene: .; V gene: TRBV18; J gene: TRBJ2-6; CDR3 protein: CASSRSTGSGANVLTF
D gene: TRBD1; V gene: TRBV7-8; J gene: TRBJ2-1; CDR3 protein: CASSLGQGWNEQFF